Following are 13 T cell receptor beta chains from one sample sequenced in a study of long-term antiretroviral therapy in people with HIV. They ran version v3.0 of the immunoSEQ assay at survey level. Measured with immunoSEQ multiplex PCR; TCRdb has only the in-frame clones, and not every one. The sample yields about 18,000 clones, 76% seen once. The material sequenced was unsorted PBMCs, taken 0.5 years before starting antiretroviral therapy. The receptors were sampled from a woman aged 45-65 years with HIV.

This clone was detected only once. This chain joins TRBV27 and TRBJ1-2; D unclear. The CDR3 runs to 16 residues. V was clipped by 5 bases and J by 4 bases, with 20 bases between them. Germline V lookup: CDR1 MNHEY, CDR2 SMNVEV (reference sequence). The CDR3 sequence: CASSPRYGESSYGYTF. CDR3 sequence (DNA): TGTGCCAGCAGTCCCCGGTACGGGGAGAGTAGCTATGGCTACACCTTC.

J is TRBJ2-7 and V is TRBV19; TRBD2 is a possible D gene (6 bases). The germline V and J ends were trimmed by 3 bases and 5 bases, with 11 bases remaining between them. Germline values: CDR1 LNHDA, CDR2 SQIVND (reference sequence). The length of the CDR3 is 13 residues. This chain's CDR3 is CASSIGSWDEQYF. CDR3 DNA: TGTGCCAGTAGTATCGGGAGCTGGGACGAGCAGTACTTC.

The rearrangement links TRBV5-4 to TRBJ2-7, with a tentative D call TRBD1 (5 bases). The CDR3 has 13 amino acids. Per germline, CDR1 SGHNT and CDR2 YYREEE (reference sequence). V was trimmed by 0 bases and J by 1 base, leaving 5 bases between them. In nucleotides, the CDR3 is TGTGCCAGCAGCTTGGGACAGTCCTACGAGCAGTACTTC. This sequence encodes CASSLGQSYEQYF.

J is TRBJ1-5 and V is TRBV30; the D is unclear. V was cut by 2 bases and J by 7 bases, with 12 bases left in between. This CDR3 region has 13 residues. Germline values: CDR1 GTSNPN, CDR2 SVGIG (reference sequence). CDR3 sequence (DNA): TGTGCCTGGAGTCGAGTTGGGTCCCAGCCCCAGCATTTT. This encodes CAWSRVGSQPQHF.

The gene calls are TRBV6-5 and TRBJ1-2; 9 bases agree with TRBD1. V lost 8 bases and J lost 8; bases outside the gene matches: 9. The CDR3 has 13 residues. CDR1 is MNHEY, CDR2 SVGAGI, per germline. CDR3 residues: CASSTGTGWGYTF. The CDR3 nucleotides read TGTGCCAGCTCGACCGGGACAGGGTGGGGCTACACCTTC.

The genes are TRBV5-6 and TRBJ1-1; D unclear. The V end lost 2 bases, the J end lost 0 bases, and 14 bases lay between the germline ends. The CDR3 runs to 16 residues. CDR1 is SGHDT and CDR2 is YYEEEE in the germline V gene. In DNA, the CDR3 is TGTGCCAGCAGCTTCGCGGGTGCAGTGGTGAACACTGAAGCTTTCTTT. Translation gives CASSFAGAVVNTEAFF.

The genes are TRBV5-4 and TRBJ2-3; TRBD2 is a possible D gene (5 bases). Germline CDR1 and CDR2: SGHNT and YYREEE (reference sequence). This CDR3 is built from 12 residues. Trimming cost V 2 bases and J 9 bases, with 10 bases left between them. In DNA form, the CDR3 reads TGTGCCAGCAGCTTTGAGGGTAACACGCAGTATTTT. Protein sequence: CASSFEGNTQYF. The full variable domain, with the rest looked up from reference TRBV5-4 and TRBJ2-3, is ETGVTQSPTHLIKTRGQQVTLRCSSQSGHNTVSWYQQALGQGPQFIFQYYREEENGRGNFPPRFSGLQFPNYSSELNVNALELDDSALYLCASSFEGNTQYFGPGTRLTVL.

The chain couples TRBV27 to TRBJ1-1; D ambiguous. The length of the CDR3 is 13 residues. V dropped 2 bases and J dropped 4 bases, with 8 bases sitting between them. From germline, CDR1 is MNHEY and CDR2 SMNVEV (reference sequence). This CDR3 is CASSLHFLTEAFF. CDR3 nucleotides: TGTGCCAGCAGTTTACACTTCCTCACTGAAGCTTTCTTT.

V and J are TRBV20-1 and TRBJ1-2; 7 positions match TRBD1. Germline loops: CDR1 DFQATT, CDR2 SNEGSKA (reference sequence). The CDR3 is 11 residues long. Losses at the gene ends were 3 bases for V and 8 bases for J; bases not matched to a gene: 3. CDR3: CSASGTVGYTF. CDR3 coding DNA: TGCAGTGCTAGTGGGACAGTAGGCTACACCTTC.

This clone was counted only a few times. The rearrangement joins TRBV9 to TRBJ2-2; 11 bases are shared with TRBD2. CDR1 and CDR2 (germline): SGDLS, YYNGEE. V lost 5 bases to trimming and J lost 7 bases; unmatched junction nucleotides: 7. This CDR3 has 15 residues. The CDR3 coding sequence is TGTGCCAGCAGTCGTAGAACTAGCGGGGGCGGGGAGCTGTTTTTT. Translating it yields CASSRRTSGGGELFF.

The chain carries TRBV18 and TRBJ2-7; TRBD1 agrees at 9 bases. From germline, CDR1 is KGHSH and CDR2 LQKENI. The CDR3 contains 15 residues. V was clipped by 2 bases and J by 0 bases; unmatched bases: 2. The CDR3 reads CASSPGTGSSYEQYV. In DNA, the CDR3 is TGTGCCAGCTCACCAGGGACAGGGAGCTCCTACGAGCAGTACGTC.

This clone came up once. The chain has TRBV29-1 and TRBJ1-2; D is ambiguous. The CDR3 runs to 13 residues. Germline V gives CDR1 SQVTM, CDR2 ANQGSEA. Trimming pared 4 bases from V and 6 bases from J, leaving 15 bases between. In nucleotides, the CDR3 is TGCAGCGTTGCGTCTTGGCTTACAGATGGCTACACCTTC. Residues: CSVASWLTDGYTF.

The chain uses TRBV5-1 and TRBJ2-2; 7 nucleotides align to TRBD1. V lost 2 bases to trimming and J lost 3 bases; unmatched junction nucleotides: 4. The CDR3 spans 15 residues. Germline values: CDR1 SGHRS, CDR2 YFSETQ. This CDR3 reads CASSFRDRHTGELFF. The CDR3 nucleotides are TGCGCCAGCAGCTTCCGGGACAGACACACCGGGGAGCTGTTTTTT. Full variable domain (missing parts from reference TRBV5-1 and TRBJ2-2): KAGVTQTPRYLIKTRGQQVTLSCSPISGHRSVSWYQQTPGQGLQFLFEYFSETQRNKGNFPGRFSGRQFSNSRSEMNVSTLELGDSALYLCASSFRDRHTGELFFGEGSRLTVL.